The sequence of this TCR beta chain was determined in a study of blood T cells in healthy people across ages. General observations from the study: Naive T cell percentage and TCR beta diversity correlated strongly.

This clonotype was counted only a few times. The antigen remains unidentified. The V and J ends lost 7 bases and 5 bases respectively, with 14 bases between them. The CDR3 runs 13 residues. Germline values: CDR1 ENHRY, CDR2 SYGVKD. A second PCR, run for about 7 to 12 cycles, used a sample-barcoded 5' primer plus a J-beta primer mix. TCRdb reprocessed the 5' RACE reads with MiXCR, giving one entry per CDR3 protein. The table lists about 930,000 distinct CDR3 sequences, under 35% of them singletons. These data were likewise used in another study, on T cells of mothers and their children. As that study records: Related pairs of mothers and children showed slightly higher, non-significant overlap versus unrelated pairs. The search for persistent microchimeric T cell clones detected none.

The sequence derives from a middle-aged woman in good health. This chain links TRBV10-3 with TRBJ1-1; D unclear. Sequencing was carried out using blood. CDR3 loop: CAIKVGLETEAFF. The CDR3 DNA is TGTGCCATCAAGGTAGGACTTGAAACTGAAGCTTTCTTT.